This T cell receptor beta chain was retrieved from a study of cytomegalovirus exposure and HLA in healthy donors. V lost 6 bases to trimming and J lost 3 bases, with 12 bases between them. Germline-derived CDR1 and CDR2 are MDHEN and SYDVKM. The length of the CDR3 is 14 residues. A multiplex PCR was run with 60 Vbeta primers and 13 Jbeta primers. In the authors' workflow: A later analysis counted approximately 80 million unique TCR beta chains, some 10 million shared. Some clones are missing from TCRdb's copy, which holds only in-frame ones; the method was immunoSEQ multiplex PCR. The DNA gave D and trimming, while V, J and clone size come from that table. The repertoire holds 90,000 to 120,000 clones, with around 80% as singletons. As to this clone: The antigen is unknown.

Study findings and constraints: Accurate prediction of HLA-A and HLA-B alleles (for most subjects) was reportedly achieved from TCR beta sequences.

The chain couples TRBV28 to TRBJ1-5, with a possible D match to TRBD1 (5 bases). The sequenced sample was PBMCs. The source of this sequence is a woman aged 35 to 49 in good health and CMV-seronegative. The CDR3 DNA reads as TGTGCCAGCAGCCGCGACAGCTACAATCAGCCCCAGCATTTT. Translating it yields CASSRDSYNQPQHF.